The clone carrying this TCR beta chain was recorded once. Its antigen is unidentified. The germline gives CDR1 KGHSH, CDR2 LQKENI. The CDR3 contains 14 residues. Trimming cost V 0 bases and J 8 bases, with 11 bases left between them. Treatment: around 19 received Ad26.COV2.S at low or high dose, single or two shots; about 5 received placebo; per-sample allocation not given. On day 63 after the first injection, vaccine and placebo recipients gave samples. SARS-CoV-2 spike from the Wuhan strain was encoded by the vaccine, an Ad26 vector. The data were taken from a study of Ad26.COV2.S vaccination and SARS-CoV-2 variants. Study in general: The Ad26.COV2.S arm of the COV1001 trial was where the donor was placed. General observations from the study: Total T cell responses may have been underestimated by the TCR breadth and depth analyses. Spike-specific TCR breadth in vaccine recipients exceeded that seen in placebo recipients.

The protocol was immunoSEQ multiplex PCR, while the TCRdb copy is restricted to in-frame clones and leaves out a portion. The sample contains a few hundred thousand clones, 90% of which appear only once. J is TRBJ2-1 and V is TRBV18; D unclear. Source: peripheral blood, taken in a trial of Ad26.COV2.S vaccine versus placebo. The source of this sequence is a person between 18 and 65 years old who received the Ad26.COV2.S COVID-19 vaccine or a placebo. The CDR3 DNA reads as TGTGCCAGCTCACCACCGAAACCCCCGGATGAGCAGTTCTTC. Translation gives CASSPPKPPDEQFF.